Included here is one T cell receptor beta chain sequence, with context. Its antigen is undetermined. The data are from a study of siplizumab effects on memory and regulatory T cells. Study results and limitations: Apparently more diverse than memory cells, naive T cells also seemed major alloresponse contributors.

This table comes from immunoSEQ multiplex PCR, and its TCRdb copy is limited to in-frame clones, with some not included. Of tens of thousands of clones in the sample, more than 95% are singletons; the top ten hold around 0.03%. CDR1 MDHEN and CDR2 SYDVKM come from the germline V gene. The CDR3 is 15 amino acids. The germline V and J ends were trimmed by 8 bases and 4 bases, with 20 bases remaining between them. The clonotype comes from a human donor in good health. The source material was naive CD4+ T cells sorted from blood. The chain employs TRBV28 and TRBJ1-1; possibly TRBD1 for D (6 bases). The CDR3 is CASGRGSLGSTEAFF. CDR3 sequence (DNA): TGTGCCAGCGGTAGGGGGTCGTTAGGTTCCACTGAAGCTTTCTTT.